Listed below are T cell receptor beta chains from one sample, sequenced in a study of shared clonotypes between healthy human individuals. This table comes from immunoSEQ multiplex PCR, and its TCRdb copy is limited to in-frame clones, with some not included. The sample has about 2,500,000 clones; around 94% are singletons. The specimen sequenced was naive CD4+ T cells sorted from blood. Receptors were obtained from a man younger than 35 in good health. Each CDR3 is given with its conserved first and last residue. A D gene is named only where the DNA matches it firmly. Size is omitted from some rows. Given values are once, few, many or a class for expanded clones.

NA,TRBJ1-5,TRBV19,NA,TGTGCCAGTAGTATAATCAGGGGCGCCGGTCAGCCCCAGCATTTT,CASSIIRGAGQPQHF
NA,TRBJ1-4,TRBV25-1,TRBD1,TGTGCCAGCAGTGATCAAAGACAGGGGGAAGAAAAACTGTTTTTT,CASSDQRQGEEKLFF
NA,TRBJ1-1,TRBV7-3,NA,TGTGCCAGCAGCTTAACGAGCTTGGGAGGGAGTGAAGCTTTCTTT,CASSLTSLGGSEAFF
NA,TRBJ2-7,TRBV5-6,TRBD1,TGTGCCAGCAGCGCCGGACAGGGCTCCTACGAGCAGTACTTC,CASSAGQGSYEQYF
NA,TRBJ2-2,TRBV7-7,NA,TGTGCTAGCAGCGTAGGGAACACCGGGGAGCTGTTTTTT,CASSVGNTGELFF
once,TRBJ2-2,TRBV5-1,NA,TGCGCCAGCAGCTTGGCCGCTTACACCGGGGAGCTGTTTTTT,CASSLAAYTGELFF
NA,TRBJ1-1,TRBV29-1,TRBD1,TGCAGCGTAGAGGGACAGCAGAACACTGAAGCTTTCTTT,CSVEGQQNTEAFF
NA,TRBJ1-1,TRBV19,TRBD1,TGTGCCAGTAGTATTTCATCGGGACAGGGCATATTGAACACTGAAGCTTTCTTT,CASSISSGQGILNTEAFF
NA,TRBJ2-3,TRBV5-1,NA,TGCGCCAGCAGCCCCCGACCCCTAGATACGCAGTATTTT,CASSPRPLDTQYF
NA,TRBJ2-1,TRBV7-2,TRBD2,TGTGCCAGCAGCCTAATGACTAGCGGGAATGAGCAGTTCTTC,CASSLMTSGNEQFF
NA,TRBJ1-1,TRBV5-1,TRBD1,TGCGCCAGCAGCCCGGGGACAGGGGCGGCGAACACTGAAGCTTTCTTT,CASSPGTGAANTEAFF
NA,TRBJ1-1,TRBV28,NA,TGTGCCAGCATTCCGGAACCTACAGCGAACACTGAAGCTTTCTTT,CASIPEPTANTEAFF
NA,TRBJ2-3,TRBV6-1,NA,TGTGCCAGCAGTGAAGTCTGGTCAGATACGCAGTATTTT,CASSEVWSDTQYF
NA,TRBJ2-7,TRBV30,NA,TGTGCCTGGAGTAAGGGTGTTGGCGAGCAGTACTTC,CAWSKGVGEQYF
NA,TRBJ2-3,TRBV5-1,NA,TGCGCCAGCAGCTTGGGCCAGGGCAGGACAGATACGCAGTATTTT,CASSLGQGRTDTQYF
NA,TRBJ2-1,TRBV7-2,NA,TGTGCCAGCAGCTTAGGGCAGGGTAGCGACAATGAGCAGTTCTTC,CASSLGQGSDNEQFF
NA,TRBJ2-7,TRBV6-5,TRBD1,TGTGCCAGCACCGCACTAGGGGACAGCTCCTACGAGCAGTACTTC,CASTALGDSSYEQYF
NA,TRBJ1-6,TRBV6-1,NA,TGTGCCAGCAGTGAGGATGCACCTTATAATTCACCCCTCCACTTT,CASSEDAPYNSPLHF
NA,TRBJ1-2,TRBV30,NA,TGTGCCTGGAGTGGGGAGCTAGGGGTGGAGGGCTACACCTTC,CAWSGELGVEGYTF
NA,TRBJ1-3,TRBV27,NA,TGTGCCAGCAGGGACGTCCTCTCTGGAAACACCATATATTTT,CASRDVLSGNTIYF
NA,TRBJ1-2,TRBV9,TRBD1,TGTGCCAGCAGCGTAGGGGACAGGGGTCCGGGTGGCTACACCTTC,CASSVGDRGPGGYTF
NA,TRBJ1-2,TRBV30,NA,TGTGCCAGCGGGCCGGGCCAATCCAGAAGCTTC,CASGPGQSRSF
NA,TRBJ1-2,TRBV4-1,NA,TGCGCCAGCAGCCCAAATCTCGCCTATGGCTACACCTTC,CASSPNLAYGYTF
NA,TRBJ2-3,TRBV27,NA,TGTGCCAGCAGTCCAAACACAGATACGCAGTATTTT,CASSPNTDTQYF
few,TRBJ1-6,TRBV27,TRBD1,TGTGCCAGCAGAAAGTTGCCGGGACAGGGTAATTCACCCCTCCACTTT,CASRKLPGQGNSPLHF
NA,TRBJ1-2,TRBV4-2,NA,TGTGCCAGCAGCCAGCGCCTTTGGGGCTCTCACGACTACACCTTC,CASSQRLWGSHDYTF
NA,TRBJ2-5,TRBV10-2,NA,TGCGCCAGCACCACTGGACTGGGGCAGACCCAGTACTTC,CASTTGLGQTQYF
NA,TRBJ1-6,TRBV5-1,NA,TGCGCCAGCAGCCCCGGGGGGTATAATTCACCCCTCCACTTT,CASSPGGYNSPLHF
NA,TRBJ2-5,TRBV11-3,NA,TGTGCCAGCAGCTTTAGGGGCGTACAAGAGACCCAGTACTTC,CASSFRGVQETQYF
NA,TRBJ2-6,TRBV18,NA,TGTGCCAGCTCACCATTTTGGGACACAGGCCCGAGCTCTGGGGCCAACGTCCTGACTTTC,CASSPFWDTGPSSGANVLTF
NA,TRBJ1-1,TRBV18,TRBD1,TGTGCCAGCTCACCCGGGACAGGCTCTGAAGCTTTCTTT,CASSPGTGSEAFF
NA,TRBJ1-6,TRBV7-9,TRBD1,TGTGCCAGCAGCCTCAGGGGGGCCGGAACCAATTCACCCCTCCACTTT,CASSLRGAGTNSPLHF
NA,TRBJ1-2,TRBV5-8,TRBD1,TGTGCCAGCAGCAGGGACAGGAACTATGGCTACACCTTC,CASSRDRNYGYTF
NA,TRBJ2-1,TRBV30,NA,TGTGCCTGGAGCAATCCCGGGACCTACAATGAGCAGTTCTTC,CAWSNPGTYNEQFF
NA,TRBJ1-1,TRBV27,NA,TGTGCCAGCAGTAGGTGGGGCACTGAAGCTTTCTTT,CASSRWGTEAFF
NA,TRBJ2-4,TRBV11-3,NA,TGTGCCAGCAGCTCCAGGGGGGACATTCAGTACTTC,CASSSRGDIQYF
few,TRBJ2-3,TRBV28,NA,TGTGCCAGCAGTCCTCGGACTAAGGCAGATACGCAGTATTTT,CASSPRTKADTQYF
NA,TRBJ1-1,TRBV5-4,NA,TGTGCCAGCAAGGGGGTCGCCACTGAAGCTTTCTTT,CASKGVATEAFF
NA,TRBJ2-3,TRBV2,NA,TGTGCCAGCAGTTACAGCCACTTGGGGGCAGATACGCAGTATTTT,CASSYSHLGADTQYF
once,TRBJ2-4,TRBV7-5,NA,TGTGCCAGAAGCTTTGGTACGGGAGGGCCGGAGGCCAAAAACATTCAGTACTTC,CARSFGTGGPEAKNIQYF
NA,TRBJ1-2,TRBV5-6,NA,TGTGCCAGCAGACAGTCTACCAATGGCTACACCTTC,CASRQSTNGYTF
NA,TRBJ2-5,TRBV6-5,NA,TGTGCCAGCAGCCCCCCAACCCGGGGGACCCAGTACTTC,CASSPPTRGTQYF
NA,TRBJ2-3,TRBV7-9,TRBD2,TGTGCCAGCAGCAGAGGGACTAGTCCAGATACGCAGTATTTT,CASSRGTSPDTQYF
NA,TRBJ2-1,TRBV11-2,TRBD2,TGTGCCAGCAGGGGGCTAGCGGGAGTACCGTACAATGAGCAGTTCTTC,CASRGLAGVPYNEQFF
NA,TRBJ2-5,TRBV19,NA,TGTGCCAGTAGTAAGGGAGAGACCCAGTACTTC,CASSKGETQYF
few,TRBJ1-2,TRBV2,NA,TGTGCCAGCAGTGAAGACAGAGCTAACTATGGCTACACCTTC,CASSEDRANYGYTF
NA,TRBJ2-7,TRBV30,NA,TGTGCCTGGAGCCCGAGCTACGAGCAGTACTTC,CAWSPSYEQYF
NA,TRBJ2-4,TRBV30,NA,TGTGCCTGGAGTGTCCCCGGGAGTCGGGCCAAAAACATTCAGTACTTC,CAWSVPGSRAKNIQYF
NA,TRBJ2-5,TRBV19,TRBD2,TGTGCCAGTAGTATTGGCGGGGGATTTATCCAAGAGACCCAGTACTTC,CASSIGGGFIQETQYF
NA,TRBJ2-5,TRBV6-1,NA,TGTGCCAGCATGAGGACCAGCGTCTCAGAGACCCAGTACTTC,CASMRTSVSETQYF
NA,TRBJ1-2,TRBV10-3,NA,TGTGCCATCAGTGAGGATCCTACAGTATATGGCTACACCTTC,CAISEDPTVYGYTF
NA,TRBJ1-1,TRBV6-1,NA,TGTGCCAGCAGTGAAGCGGGGTGGGCCTACACTGAAGCTTTCTTT,CASSEAGWAYTEAFF
NA,TRBJ2-5,TRBV4-3,NA,TGCGCCAGCAGCCAAAACCATCCTGGGGGGGCCCAAGAGACCCAGTACTTC,CASSQNHPGGAQETQYF
NA,TRBJ2-1,TRBV5-4,TRBD2,TGTGCCAGCAGCTCCTCGGGGGGGCCGGGCGATGAGCAGTTCTTC,CASSSSGGPGDEQFF
few,TRBJ2-2,TRBV6-1,NA,TGTGCCAGCAGTGCCGACCGGGACTCCATCCTTGCTTTCGGGGAGCTGTTTTTT,CASSADRDSILAFGELFF
NA,TRBJ1-2,TRBV7-2,TRBD1,TGTGCCAGCAGCTTAGGGACAGGGACAGCTAACTATGGCTACACCTTC,CASSLGTGTANYGYTF
NA,TRBJ2-7,TRBV7-8,NA,TGTGCCAGCAGCCGAGGGGAAGAGCAGTACTTC,CASSRGEEQYF
NA,TRBJ2-2,TRBV11-1,TRBD1,TGTGCCAGCAGCTTTTGGGGGACAGGTACCGGGGAGCTGTTTTTT,CASSFWGTGTGELFF
NA,TRBJ2-2,TRBV6-6,TRBD1,TGTGCCAGCAGATGGACAGGGAACACCGGGGAGCTGTTTTTT,CASRWTGNTGELFF